These 12 T cell receptor beta chains share one sample of origin, sequenced in a study of T cell responses to AZD1222 COVID-19 vaccine. Sequenced by immunoSEQ multiplex PCR; TCRdb stores in-frame clones only, minus some. This table holds about 53,000 clones, around 84% found once. The sequencing here drew on peripheral blood, taken on day 0 of AZD1222 vaccination. The receptors originated from an adult in good health.

This clone was picked up a small number of times. This chain joins TRBV5-4 and TRBJ1-4; D possibly corresponds to TRBD1 (5 bases). The CDR3 has 13 amino acids. Per germline, CDR1 SGHNT and CDR2 YYREEE (reference sequence). Trimming removed 2 bases from V and 6 bases from J, with 8 bases in between. The DNA for the CDR3 is TGTGCCAGCAGCTTCCGGGGCGATGAAAAACTGTTTTTT. Its protein product is CASSFRGDEKLFF.

J is TRBJ1-1 and V is TRBV11-3; no firm D call. This CDR3 is 12 amino acids long. Deletions cut 1 base from V and 8 bases from J, with 8 bases between. Germline CDR1 and CDR2: SGHNT and YENEEA. The CDR3 region has the DNA TGTGCCAGCAGCTTAGGGTTAGCCGAAGCTTTCTTT. The encoded protein is CASSLGLAEAFF.

The gene calls are TRBV6-5 and TRBJ1-2; D gene unclear. The V gene's germline CDR1 is MNHEY and CDR2 SVGAGI. CDR3 length: 12 residues. V dropped 5 bases and J dropped 8 bases, with 12 bases sitting between them. This CDR3 reads CASSPGVSGYTF. The CDR3 DNA reads as TGTGCCAGCAGTCCCGGGGTCAGCGGCTACACCTTC.

The CDR3 DNA reads TGTGCCAGCAGCGGGGACAGGGTGACCGTTAACTATGGCTACACCTTC. It yields the protein CASSGDRVTVNYGYTF. The V and J genes are TRBV6-2 or TRBV6-3 and TRBJ1-2; 9 bases agree with TRBD1. This CDR3 has 16 amino acids. Losses at the gene ends were 6 bases for V and 1 base for J; bases not matched to a gene: 9. Germline assignment: CDR1 MNHEY and CDR2 SVGEGT.

The CDR3 nucleotides are TGTGCCAGCGGGAGGACTGAAGCTTTCTTT. Residues: CASGRTEAFF. The rearrangement joins TRBV19 to TRBJ1-1; D ambiguous. The germline CDR1 and CDR2 sequences are LNHDA and SQIVND (reference sequence). The V gene lost 9 bases and the J gene lost 5 bases, with 7 bases spanning the gap. The CDR3 has 10 residues.

This chain uses TRBV9 with TRBJ2-3; 7 bases align to TRBD2. Germline trimming cut 4 bases from V and 6 bases from J; bases unmatched to any gene: 5. Per germline, CDR1 SGDLS and CDR2 YYNGEE. This CDR3 comprises 13 residues. Here the CDR3 reads CASSLAVGDTQYF. The CDR3 coding sequence is TGTGCCAGCAGCCTAGCGGTAGGGGATACGCAGTATTTT.

The J gene is TRBJ2-7, the V gene TRBV11-2, with TRBD2 identical over 11 bases. CDR1 SGHAT and CDR2 FQNNGV come from the germline V gene. V gave up 4 bases and J gave up 0 bases; unmatched junction bases: 5. CDR3 length equals 16 residues. CDR3 sequence reads: CASSSLLAGASYEQYF. As DNA, the CDR3 is TGTGCCAGCAGCTCGCTACTAGCGGGAGCCTCCTACGAGCAGTACTTC. Full variable domain (missing parts from reference TRBV11-2 and TRBJ2-7): EAGVAQSPRYKIIEKRQSVAFWCNPISGHATLYWYQQILGQGPKLLIQFQNNGVVDDSQLPKDRFSAERLKGVDSTLKIQPAKLEDSAVYLCASSSLLAGASYEQYFGPGTRLTVT.

A single count supports this clone. The rearrangement joins TRBV19 to TRBJ1-5; D is undetermined. This CDR3 comprises 12 residues. Trimming stripped 4 bases from V and 5 bases from J, with 6 bases between. CDR1 LNHDA and CDR2 SQIVND come from the germline V gene (reference sequence). DNA of the CDR3: TGTGCCAGTAGTAATATGGATCAGCCCCAGCATTTT. Encoded protein: CASSNMDQPQHF.

This clone has more than one count but fewer than ten. The chain recombines TRBV6-2 or TRBV6-3 with TRBJ1-3; D uncertain. The CDR3 is 17 residues long. Trimming stripped 2 bases from V and 0 bases from J, with 14 bases between. CDR1 and CDR2 from the germline V gene are MNHEY and SVGEGT. CDR3 sequence reads: CASSYEVGPNSGNTIYF. CDR3 DNA: TGTGCCAGCAGTTACGAGGTGGGCCCGAACTCTGGAAACACCATATATTTT.

This CDR3 is CASSFVSSGSTGELFF. The CDR3 DNA reads TGTGCCAGCAGCTTCGTGTCTAGCGGGAGTACCGGGGAGCTGTTTTTT. The chain is built from TRBV5-8 and TRBJ2-2, with 10 bases aligning to TRBD2. The CDR3 consists of 16 residues. CDR1 SGHTS and CDR2 YDEGEE come from the germline V gene. V lost 2 bases to trimming and J lost 5 bases; unmatched junction nucleotides: 6.

The V call is TRBV5-6, the J call TRBJ2-7, with TRBD2 matching 13 bases. CDR3 length equals 14 residues. V dropped 4 bases and J dropped 6; count of bases not matched to a gene: 4. From germline, CDR1 is SGHDT and CDR2 YYEEEE. CDR3 sequence (DNA): TGTGCCAGCAGCCTGGGACTAGCGGGGTCCGAGCAGTACTTC. It translates to CASSLGLAGSEQYF.

This clone is judged medium-sized. The V and J genes are TRBV27 and TRBJ2-1, with a weak D call TRBD2 (6 bases). In germline, CDR1 is MNHEY, CDR2 SMNVEV (reference sequence). With 4 bases removed from V and 8 bases from J, the gap between germline ends came to 9 bases. The CDR3 loop spans 12 amino acids. DNA of the CDR3: TGTGCCAGCAGTTCAACTAGCTATGAGCAGTTCTTC. Protein product: CASSSTSYEQFF.